The 21 T cell receptor beta chains reported below all come from one sample, sequenced in a study of CD8+CD57+ T cells in acquired aplastic anemia. Genomic DNA, the template, was used for profiling of the TCR beta VDJ and CDR3. TCRdb processed the reads anew with MiXCR; each CDR3 protein has one entry. The sample contains around 180,000 distinct CDR3 sequences, 55% to 75% of which appear only once. Input material: sorted CD4+, CD8+, or CD8+CD57+ T cells (not recorded which) from PBMCs. The receptors shown here come from a human donor in good health.

This clonotype has ten or more counts. The gene calls are TRBV7-9 and TRBJ1-4; 7 bases are a match to TRBD1. The CDR3 runs 15 residues. The V gene end was trimmed by 3 bases and the J gene end by 6 bases; junction bases not matched to a gene: 7. Germline V gene lookup returns CDR1 SEHNR and CDR2 FQNEAQ (reference sequence). The CDR3 loop is CASSLYDRVDEKLFF. CDR3 DNA sequence: TGTGCCAGCAGCTTGTATGACAGGGTCGATGAAAAACTGTTTTTT. Based on the CDR3 plus reference TRBV7-9 and TRBJ1-4, the full variable domain is DTGVSQNPRHKITKRGQNVTFRCDPISEHNRLYWYRQTLGQGPEFLTYFQNEAQLEKSRLLSDRFSAERPKGSFSTLEIQRTEQGDSAMYLCASSLYDRVDEKLFFGSGTQLSVL.

As for this clonotype: Relative to the germline gene, one junction end is altered; a read error may explain this. The chain carries TRBV7-6 and TRBJ2-7, with D possibly matching TRBD2 (7 bases). The CDR3 is 13 residues long. CDR1 is SGHVS, CDR2 FNYEAQ, per germline. CDR3 loop: CASSLGEGGEQYF. CDR3 DNA sequence: TGTGCTAGCAGCTTAGGGGAGGGGGGCGAGCAGTACTTC.

To note about this clonotype: This CDR3 fails to terminate in the conserved phenylalanine or tryptophan, so it likely reflects a read error. The V gene is TRBV7-9, the J gene TRBJ2-1; D may be TRBD1 (7 bases). Between the trimmed V and J ends, which lost 4 bases and 8 bases, there was a span of 12 bases. The CDR3 runs 13 residues. CDR1 is SEHNR, CDR2 FQNEAQ, per germline (reference sequence). The CDR3 reads CASSYGGGDEQFS. Written as DNA, the CDR3 is TGTGCCAGCAGCTACGGAGGGGGCGATGAGCAGTTCTCC.

This chain uses TRBV7-3 with TRBJ2-7; perhaps D is TRBD1 or TRBD2 (6 bases each). The CDR3 has 15 residues. Deletions cut 6 bases from V and 2 bases from J, with 17 bases between. Germline V gives CDR1 SGHTA, CDR2 FQGTGA. CDR3 in DNA: TGTGCCAGCAGTGGGGGGCAGACTTCAACCTACGAGCAGTACTTC. Translation gives CASSGGQTSTYEQYF.

Only one count was recorded for this clonotype. This sequence joins TRBV5-1 and TRBJ2-2; no clear D. V lost 4 bases, J lost 5 bases, and 15 bases lay in between. CDR3 length: 15 amino acids. Germline V CDR1 and CDR2: SGHRS, YFSETQ. The CDR3 loop is CASSLVQAGTGELFF. The CDR3 bases are TGCGCCAGCAGCCTCGTCCAGGCCGGGACCGGGGAGCTGTTTTTT.

V gene TRBV15 combines with J gene TRBJ2-7; TRBD1 matches 11 bases. There are 17 residues in the CDR3. Germline assignment: CDR1 LNHNV and CDR2 YYDKDF (reference sequence). J was trimmed by 2 bases and V by 1 base; bases with no gene match: 7. This chain's CDR3 is CATSRAGTGGLTYEQYF. CDR3 coding DNA: TGTGCCACCAGCAGAGCCGGGACAGGGGGACTTACCTACGAGCAGTACTTC.

The chain is built from TRBV19 and TRBJ1-2; D ambiguous. Trimming removed 3 bases from V and 4 bases from J, with 15 bases in between. This CDR3 spans 15 amino acids. Germline CDR1 is LNHDA and CDR2 is SQIVND (reference sequence). The DNA of the CDR3 is TGTGCCAGTAGTATTGGTGGCGGATCCTCCTATGGCTACACCTTC. This codes for CASSIGGGSSYGYTF.

This clonotype was observed once. The V call is TRBV7-6, the J call TRBJ2-3; the D is unclear. Deletions cut 5 bases from V and 2 bases from J, with 14 bases between. This CDR3 has 15 residues. The germline CDR1 and CDR2 sequences are SGHVS and FNYEAQ. The CDR3 loop is CASSLRLGVTDTQYF. In DNA, the CDR3 is TGTGCCAGCAGCCTACGTCTGGGTGTCACAGATACGCAGTATTTT.

This chain connects TRBV29-1 to TRBJ1-1; D unclear. Germline V lookup: CDR1 SQVTM, CDR2 ANQGSEA. The CDR3 totals 12 residues. Trimming took off 2 bases at V and 0 bases at J, with 4 bases between the two ends. The CDR3: CSVEMVNTEAFF. In nucleotides, the CDR3 is TGCAGCGTTGAAATGGTGAACACTGAAGCTTTCTTT.

V usage is TRBV11-2 and J usage is TRBJ2-5; 11 bases agree with TRBD1. J lost 4 bases, V lost 5 bases, and 9 bases had no gene match. The CDR3 has 16 residues. Germline CDR1 SGHAT, CDR2 FQNNGV. The CDR3 nucleotides are TGTGCCAGCAGCCCGGCGGACAGGGGGCGGGGAGAGACCCAGTACTTC. Translation: CASSPADRGRGETQYF.

The J gene is TRBJ1-4, the V gene TRBV10-3; D is ambiguous. This CDR3 has 15 residues. The V gene lost 2 bases and the J gene lost 3 bases, with 10 bases spanning the gap. The germline V gene has CDR1 ENHRY and CDR2 SYGVKD. The CDR3 reads CAISEMRVSNEKLFF. As DNA, the CDR3 is TGTGCCATCAGTGAGATGAGGGTGTCTAATGAAAAACTGTTTTTT.

The chain links TRBV7-9 to TRBJ1-6; D might be TRBD1 (5 bases). Germline CDR1 is SEHNR and CDR2 is FQNEAQ (reference sequence). CDR3 length: 15 residues. Between the trimmed V and J ends, which lost 5 bases and 9 bases, there was a span of 17 bases. CDR3 sequence reads: CASSRNRDRGSPLHF. CDR3 nucleotides: TGTGCCAGCAGCCGAAACCGGGACCGAGGTTCACCCCTCCACTTT.

The chain carries TRBV6-1 and TRBJ2-7; TRBD1 or TRBD2 may be the D gene (5 bases each). Germline CDR1 is MNHNS and CDR2 is SASEGT. The CDR3 consists of 13 residues. V lost 2 bases, J lost 7 bases, and 12 bases lay in between. The CDR3 sequence is CASSENLGVEQYF. DNA for the CDR3: TGTGCCAGCAGTGAAAATTTGGGGGTAGAGCAGTACTTC.

This clonotype occurred a few times. V gene TRBV6-2 or TRBV6-3 combines with J gene TRBJ1-1, with D tentatively TRBD1 (6 bases). The CDR3 has 16 amino acids. Looked up from germline, CDR1 is MNHEY and CDR2 is SVGEGT. V was trimmed by 4 bases and J by 1 base, leaving 16 bases between them. CDR3 protein: CASSWQIGQKNTEAFF. In DNA, the CDR3 is TGTGCCAGCAGTTGGCAGATAGGACAGAAGAACACTGAAGCTTTCTTT.

The V and J genes are TRBV7-2 and TRBJ2-7; a weak D match, TRBD2 (5 bases). V was pared by 5 bases and J by 7 bases, with 15 bases between. The CDR3 runs to 13 residues. Germline values: CDR1 SGHTA, CDR2 FQGNSA. The CDR3 coding sequence is TGTGCCAGCAGCCGGGATCTTATTGGGGAGCAGTACTTC. It yields the protein CASSRDLIGEQYF.

This clonotype was found many times. This sequence joins TRBV5-8 and TRBJ2-1; D might be TRBD1 (6 bases). V was pared by 7 bases and J by 8 bases, with 28 bases between. This CDR3 region has 17 residues. CDR1 and CDR2 from the germline V gene are SGHTS and YDEGEE. In nucleotides, the CDR3 is TGTGCCAGCGAGCGATTAGGGGACCTACAGGGTTGGGATGAGCAGTTCTTC. This translates into CASERLGDLQGWDEQFF.

This sequence joins TRBV6-5 and TRBJ1-6; no definite D call. V was trimmed by 0 bases and J by 7 bases, leaving 10 bases between them. In germline, CDR1 is MNHEY, CDR2 SVGAGI. CDR3 size: 15 residues. As DNA, the CDR3 is TGTGCCAGCAGTTACTCTTGGCAGCTGAATTCACCCCTCCACTTT. Protein product: CASSYSWQLNSPLHF.

This sequence joins TRBV20-1 and TRBJ1-6, with unresolved D. V was pared by 1 base and J by 14 bases, with 12 bases between. The CDR3 has 12 residues. Germline CDR1 DFQATT, CDR2 SNEGSKA (reference sequence). The CDR3 DNA reads TGCAGTGCTAGAGTATTAGGGAGCTCCCTCCACTTT. It yields the protein CSARVLGSSLHF.

The chain joins TRBV2 to TRBJ2-7, with D unclear. Germline V lookup: CDR1 SNHLY, CDR2 FYNNEI. V lost 3 bases and J 4 bases, leaving 4 bases between the germline ends. CDR3 length: 11 amino acids. The CDR3 DNA is TGTGCCAGCAGTGAGAGGTACGAGCAGTACTTC. It is translated as CASSERYEQYF.

The chain couples TRBV7-3 to TRBJ2-7, with 7 bases that match TRBD1. V shed 5 bases, J shed 7 bases, and the junction held 5 bases outside the gene matches. Germline lookup yields CDR1 SGHTA and CDR2 FQGTGA. CDR3 length: 12 residues. In nucleotides, the CDR3 is TGTGCCAGCAGCCAGGGGGTGGGTGAGCAGTACTTC. Translation: CASSQGVGEQYF.

The J gene is TRBJ2-7, the V gene TRBV24-1, with 11 bases lining up with TRBD1. CDR3 length: 16 residues. Germline CDR1 KGHDR, CDR2 SFDVKD. Trimming cost V 3 bases and J 6 bases; bases outside gene matches: 9. The CDR3 spells CATSDPRRTGGFEQYF. For the CDR3, the DNA is TGTGCCACCAGTGATCCCCGCCGGACAGGGGGCTTCGAGCAGTACTTC.